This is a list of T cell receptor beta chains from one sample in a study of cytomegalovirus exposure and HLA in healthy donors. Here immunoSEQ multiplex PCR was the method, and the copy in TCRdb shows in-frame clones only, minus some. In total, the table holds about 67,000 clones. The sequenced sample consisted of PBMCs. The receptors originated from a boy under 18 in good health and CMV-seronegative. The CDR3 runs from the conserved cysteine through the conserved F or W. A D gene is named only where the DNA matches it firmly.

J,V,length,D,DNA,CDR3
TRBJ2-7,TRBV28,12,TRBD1,TGTGCCAGCGGGACAGGGCCCTACGAGCAGTACTTC,CASGTGPYEQYF
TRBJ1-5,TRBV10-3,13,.,TGTGCCACCGTGGAGGGCGAGGGTCAGCCCCAGCATTTT,CATVEGEGQPQHF
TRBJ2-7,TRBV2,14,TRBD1,TGTGCCAGCTGCCCCCGGGGACAGGGTTACGAGCAGTACTTC,CASCPRGQGYEQYF
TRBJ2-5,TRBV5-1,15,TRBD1,TGCGCCAGCAGCCCGGGACAGGGAAAGCCAGAGACCCAGTACTTC,CASSPGQGKPETQYF
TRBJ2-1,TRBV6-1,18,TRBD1,TGTGCCAGCAGTGAAATGGGGACAGGGGCCGGGGCCGACAATGAGCAGTTCTTC,CASSEMGTGAGADNEQFF
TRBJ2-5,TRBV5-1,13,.,TGCGCCAGCAGCTTGCGCGGAGAAGAGACCCAGTACTTC,CASSLRGEETQYF
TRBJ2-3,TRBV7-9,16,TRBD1,TGTGCCAGCAGCTTAGGCAGGACAGGGGGTGCAGATACGCAGTATTTT,CASSLGRTGGADTQYF
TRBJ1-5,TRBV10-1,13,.,TGCGCCAGCAGTCGACAAGTAGATCAGCCCCAGCATTTT,CASSRQVDQPQHF
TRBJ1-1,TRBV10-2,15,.,TGCGCCAGCAGTGACCTGGGACATCGGAACACTGAAGCTTTCTTT,CASSDLGHRNTEAFF
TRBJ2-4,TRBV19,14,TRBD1,TGTGCCAAGGATGACAGGGTAGCCAAAAACATTCAGTACTTC,CAKDDRVAKNIQYF
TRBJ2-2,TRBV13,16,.,TGTGCCAGCAGCCGCCCGGACACGACGAACACCGGGGAGCTGTTTTTT,CASSRPDTTNTGELFF
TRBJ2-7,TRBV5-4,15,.,TGTGCCAGCAGCCTGGACAGTTCCCAGACCTACGAGCAGTACTTC,CASSLDSSQTYEQYF
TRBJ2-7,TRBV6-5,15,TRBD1,TGTGCCAGCAGTTACGCCGGGACAGGGGCCTACGAGCAGTACTTC,CASSYAGTGAYEQYF
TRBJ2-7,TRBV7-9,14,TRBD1,TGTGCCAGCAGCGACACAAGACAGGGCTACGAGCAGTACTTC,CASSDTRQGYEQYF
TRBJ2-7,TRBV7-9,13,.,TGTGCCAGCAGCTTACAATTAGGGGACGAGCAGTACTTC,CASSLQLGDEQYF
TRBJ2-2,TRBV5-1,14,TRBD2,TGCGCCAGCTCGGGAGGGGGTAACACCGGGGAGCTGTTTTTT,CASSGGGNTGELFF
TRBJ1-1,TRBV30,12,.,TGTGCCTGGAGTTCGGAGGATCGGGGGGCTTTCTTT,CAWSSEDRGAFF
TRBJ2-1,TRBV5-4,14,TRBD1,TGTGCCAGCAGCCCGAGGACAGGGGGTGAGACTTGGTTCTTC,CASSPRTGGETWFF
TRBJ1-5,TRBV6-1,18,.,TGTGCCAGCAGTGTGACAGGCTACAGACAAACGAGCAATCAGCCCCAGCATTTT,CASSVTGYRQTSNQPQHF
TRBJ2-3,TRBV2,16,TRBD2,TGTGCCAGCAGTGAACAACTAGCGGGAGGCGCAGATACGCAGTATTTT,CASSEQLAGGADTQYF
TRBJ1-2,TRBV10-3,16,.,TGTGCCATCAGTGAGTCCAACAGGGTGAGGGACTATGGCTACACCTTC,CAISESNRVRDYGYTF
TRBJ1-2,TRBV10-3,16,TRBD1,TGTGCCATCAGAGCATCCGGGACAGGGGCTAACTATGGCTACACCTTC,CAIRASGTGANYGYTF
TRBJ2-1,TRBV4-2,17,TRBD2,TGTGCCAGCAGCCAAACTCCTCCGGGACTAGGGTACAATGAGCAGTTCTTC,CASSQTPPGLGYNEQFF
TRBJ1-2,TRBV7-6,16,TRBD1,TGTGCCAGCAGCCCCGACCCGGGACAGGGGAACTATGGCTACACCTTC,CASSPDPGQGNYGYTF
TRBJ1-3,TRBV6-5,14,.,TGTGCCAGCAGTTACCGACAGTCTGGAAACACCATATATTTT,CASSYRQSGNTIYF
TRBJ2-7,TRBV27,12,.,TGTGCCAGCATAGGGTGGGGCAGCGAGCAGTACTTC,CASIGWGSEQYF
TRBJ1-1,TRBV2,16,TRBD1,TGTGCCAGCAGTACTACAGGGGGCCGGGGGCACACTGAAGCTTTCTTT,CASSTTGGRGHTEAFF
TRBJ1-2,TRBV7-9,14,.,TGTGCCAGCAGCTTCGGTCAGGGGAGTTATGGCTACACCTTC,CASSFGQGSYGYTF
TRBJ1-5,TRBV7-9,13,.,TGTGCCAGCAGCTTAGACGGGGGTCAGCCCCAGCATTTT,CASSLDGGQPQHF